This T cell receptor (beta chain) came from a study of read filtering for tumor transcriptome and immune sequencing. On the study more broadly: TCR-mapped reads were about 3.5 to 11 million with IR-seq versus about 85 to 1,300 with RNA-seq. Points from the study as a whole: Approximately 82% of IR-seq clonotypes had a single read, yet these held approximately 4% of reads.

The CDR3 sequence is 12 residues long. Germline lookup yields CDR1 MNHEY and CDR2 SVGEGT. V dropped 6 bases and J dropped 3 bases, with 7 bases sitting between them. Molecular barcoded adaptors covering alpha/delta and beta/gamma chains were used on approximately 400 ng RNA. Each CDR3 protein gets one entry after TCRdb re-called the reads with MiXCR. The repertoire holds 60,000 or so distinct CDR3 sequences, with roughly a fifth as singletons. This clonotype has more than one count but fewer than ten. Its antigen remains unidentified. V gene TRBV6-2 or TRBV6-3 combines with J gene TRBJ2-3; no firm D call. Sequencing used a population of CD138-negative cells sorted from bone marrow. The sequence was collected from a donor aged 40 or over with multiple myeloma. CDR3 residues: CASSQATDTQYF. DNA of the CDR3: TGTGCCAGCAGCCAAGCGACAGATACGCAGTATTTT.